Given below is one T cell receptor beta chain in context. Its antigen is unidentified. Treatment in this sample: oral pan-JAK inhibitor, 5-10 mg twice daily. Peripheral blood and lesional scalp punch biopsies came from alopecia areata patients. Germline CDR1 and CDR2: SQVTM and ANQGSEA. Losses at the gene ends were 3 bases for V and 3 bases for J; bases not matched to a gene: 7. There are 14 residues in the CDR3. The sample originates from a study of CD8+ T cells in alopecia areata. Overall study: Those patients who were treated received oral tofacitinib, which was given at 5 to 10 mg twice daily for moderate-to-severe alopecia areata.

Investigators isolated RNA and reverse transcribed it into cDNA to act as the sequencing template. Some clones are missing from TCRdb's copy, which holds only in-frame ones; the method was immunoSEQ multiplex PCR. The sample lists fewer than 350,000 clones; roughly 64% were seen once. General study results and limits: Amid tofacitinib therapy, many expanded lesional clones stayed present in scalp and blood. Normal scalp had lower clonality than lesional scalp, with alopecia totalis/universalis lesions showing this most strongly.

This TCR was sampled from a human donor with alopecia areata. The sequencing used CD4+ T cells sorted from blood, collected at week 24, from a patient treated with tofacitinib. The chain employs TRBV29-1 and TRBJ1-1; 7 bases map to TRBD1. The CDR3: CSVDRTGADTEAFF. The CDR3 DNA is TGCAGCGTTGACAGGACAGGCGCTGACACTGAAGCTTTCTTT.